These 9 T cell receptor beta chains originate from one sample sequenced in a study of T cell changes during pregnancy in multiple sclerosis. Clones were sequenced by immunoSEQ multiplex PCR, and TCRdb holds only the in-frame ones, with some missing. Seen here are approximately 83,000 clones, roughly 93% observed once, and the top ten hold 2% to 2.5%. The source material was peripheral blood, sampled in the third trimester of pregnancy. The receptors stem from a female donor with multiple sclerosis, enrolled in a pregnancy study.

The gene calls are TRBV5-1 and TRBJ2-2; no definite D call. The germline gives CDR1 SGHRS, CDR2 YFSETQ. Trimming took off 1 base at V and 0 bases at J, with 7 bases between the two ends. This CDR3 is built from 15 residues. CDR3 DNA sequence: TGCGCCAGCAGCTTGCGAGTTGCGAACACCGGGGAGCTGTTTTTT. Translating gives CASSLRVANTGELFF.

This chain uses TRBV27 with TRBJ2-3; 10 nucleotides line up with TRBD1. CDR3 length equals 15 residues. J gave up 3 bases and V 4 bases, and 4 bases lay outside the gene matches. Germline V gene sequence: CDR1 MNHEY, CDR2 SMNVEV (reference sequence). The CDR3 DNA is TGTGCCAGCAGTTCCAGGGACAGGGGAACAGATACGCAGTATTTT. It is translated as CASSSRDRGTDTQYF.

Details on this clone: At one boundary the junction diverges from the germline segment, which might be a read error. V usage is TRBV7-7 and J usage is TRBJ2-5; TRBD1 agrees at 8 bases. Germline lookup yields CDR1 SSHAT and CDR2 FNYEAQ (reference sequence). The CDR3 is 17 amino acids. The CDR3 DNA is TGTGCTAGCAGCTTAGATCGTAGGACAGGGCCCCAAGAGACCCAGTACTTC. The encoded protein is CASSLDRRTGPQETQYF.

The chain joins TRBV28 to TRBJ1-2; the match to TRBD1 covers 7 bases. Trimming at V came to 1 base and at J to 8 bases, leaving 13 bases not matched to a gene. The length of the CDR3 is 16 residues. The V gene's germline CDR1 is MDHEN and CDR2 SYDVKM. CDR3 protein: CASSLFRDSQRGGYTF. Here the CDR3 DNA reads TGTGCCAGCAGTTTATTCCGGGACAGCCAGAGGGGGGGCTACACCTTC.

The CDR3 DNA reads as TGTGCCAGCCGGGACTTTGCCTACGAGCAGTACTTC. Translated: CASRDFAYEQYF. The J gene is TRBJ2-7, the V gene TRBV27; perhaps TRBD2 as D (6 bases). Trimming stripped 8 bases from V and 2 bases from J, with 10 bases between. The germline gives CDR1 MNHEY, CDR2 SMNVEV (reference sequence). The CDR3 has 12 residues.

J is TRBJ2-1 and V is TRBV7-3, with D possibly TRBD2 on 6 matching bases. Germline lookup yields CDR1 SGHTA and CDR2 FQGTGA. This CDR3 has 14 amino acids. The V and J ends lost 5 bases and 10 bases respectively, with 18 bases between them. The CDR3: CASSGGLGREEQFF. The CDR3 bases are TGTGCCAGCAGCGGAGGTCTCGGGCGGGAAGAGCAGTTCTTC.

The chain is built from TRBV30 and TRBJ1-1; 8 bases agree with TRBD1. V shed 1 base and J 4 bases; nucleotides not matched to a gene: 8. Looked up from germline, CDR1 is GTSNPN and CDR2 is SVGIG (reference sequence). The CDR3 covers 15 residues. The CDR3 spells CAWSGRYRGGTEAFF. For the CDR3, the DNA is TGTGCCTGGAGTGGCCGCTACAGGGGGGGCACTGAAGCTTTCTTT.

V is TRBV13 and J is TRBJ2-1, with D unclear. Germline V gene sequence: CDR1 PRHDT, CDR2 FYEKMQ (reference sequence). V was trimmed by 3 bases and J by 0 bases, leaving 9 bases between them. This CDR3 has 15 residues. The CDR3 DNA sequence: TGTGCCAGCAGCTTTTCGGGTCGCTCCTACAATGAGCAGTTCTTC. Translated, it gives CASSFSGRSYNEQFF.

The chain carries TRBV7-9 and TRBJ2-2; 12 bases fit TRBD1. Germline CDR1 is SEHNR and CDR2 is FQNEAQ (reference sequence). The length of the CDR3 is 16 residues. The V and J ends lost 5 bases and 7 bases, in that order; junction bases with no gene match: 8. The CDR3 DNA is TGTGCCAGCAGCAACCGGGACAGGGGGCAGGTCGGGGAGCTGTTTTTT. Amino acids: CASSNRDRGQVGELFF.